Sequencing of this TCR beta chain was carried out in a study of T cell responses to AZD1222 COVID-19 vaccine. Study-wide results and limits: Reportedly, close to half of spike-specific TCRs are directed against unmutated variant regions. Spike-wide vaccine-associated CD4 TCRs dominated at 160-218 and 743-854.

The germline CDR1 and CDR2 sequences are MNHEY and SVGAGI. Unmatched junction bases numbered 9, after V lost 6 bases and J lost 3 bases. The CDR3 runs to 15 residues. With respect to this clone: Its antigen is unknown.

Measured with immunoSEQ multiplex PCR; TCRdb has only the in-frame clones, and not every one. This sample has about 18,000 clones, with nearly 90% found just once. The starting material was peripheral blood, obtained 28 days after the second AZD1222 dose. The receptor comes from an adult who received the AZD1222 COVID-19 vaccine. This chain uses TRBV6-5 with TRBJ2-7; TRBD2 aligns across 9 bases. The CDR3 reads CASSDAGTSNYEQYV. DNA for the CDR3: TGTGCCAGCAGCGATGCCGGGACTAGCAACTACGAGCAGTACGTC.